This TCR beta chain was observed in a study of radiotherapy plus CTLA-4 blockade in lung cancer. TCRdb's copy holds only in-frame clones and misses some; the assay was immunoSEQ multiplex PCR. The sample holds 90,000 to 95,000 clones, around 82% seen once. V lost 4 bases and J 7 bases, leaving 16 bases between the germline ends. Germline V gives CDR1 MGHRA, CDR2 YSYEKL. This CDR3 has 15 residues. This clone was recorded only once. Sequenced here: peripheral blood, sampled from a patient treated with radiotherapy plus ipilimumab. This TCR was recovered from a human donor with non-small cell lung cancer who had stable disease on radiotherapy plus ipilimumab. The rearrangement uses TRBV4-1 and TRBJ1-4, with D unresolved. CDR3 in amino acids: CASSPPATEGEKLFF. The CDR3 DNA follows: TGCGCCAGCAGCCCTCCGGCTACCGAAGGTGAAAAACTGTTTTTT.